This T cell receptor beta chain was identified in a study of neoadjuvant anti-PD-1 for oral cavity cancer listed by TCRdb under 2021. For the study in its entirety: Before undergoing curative-intent surgical resection, most patients got three to four biweekly nivolumab doses at 3 mg/kg. Under RECIST 1.1, a patient counted as a responder if showing complete response, partial response or stable disease, and as a non-responder if showing progression. A 33% response rate was observed in the parent correlative cohort, in which approximately 11 patients were included. Patients without progression received a fourth nivolumab dose around day 43 and underwent definitive surgical resection on days 50-56.

This specimen's time point label, interpreted: before neoadjuvant nivolumab. Patients had been newly diagnosed with stage II-IVA oral cavity squamous cell carcinoma, and no prior systemic or radiation treatment had been given to the patients. The cohort was made up of patients with locally advanced, HPV-negative oral cavity squamous cell carcinoma. Samples came from a longitudinal correlative study of a single-arm phase II trial of neoadjuvant nivolumab in oral cavity squamous cell carcinoma. Genomic DNA-based TCRbeta sequencing was performed on subject-matched pre- and post-treatment PBMCs and tumors from three responders and three non-responders. For tumor tissue, genomic DNA extraction relied on the Maxwell RSC DNA from Tissue kit. Judged by its sample share, this clone qualifies as medium-sized (0.01 to 0.1%). The antigen this receptor binds is unknown. No much larger clone is present one base from it, and per-base qualities are unavailable.

What the study reported, not specific to this receptor: Only a few patients per response group were included in the TCR analyses, and larger cohorts for validation were called for by the authors. Greater tumor shrinkage correlated with larger post-treatment sizes of preexisting intratumoral clones, which suggests that expansion of preexisting clones contributed to response. A higher pretreatment blood Treg/Th17 ratio correlated with both higher pretreatment blood TCRbeta clonality and lower post-treatment tumor TCRbeta clonality.

For survey sequencing of tumor libraries, mostly approximately 4.4 ug of input genomic DNA was used, and two replicates were run per sample. TCRbeta libraries were prepared with the immunoSEQ hsTCRbeta kit according to the manufacturer's instructions. An Illumina NovaSeq 6000 S4 flow cell was used to sequence the final libraries, which had first been combined to 3 nM. Concerning the study's data processing: The immunoSEQ Analyzer handled quality control and preprocessing of the raw data. The analysis was restricted to productive rearrangements, with each unique CDR3 amino acid sequence defining a clonotype. Repertoire clonality was estimated as the Gini-Simpson index, which was calculated using the R package tcR. Student's t test was used to compare Gini indices, while Pearson correlation assessed associations with tumor size change. This immuneACCESS table, as held by TCRdb, lists in-frame sequences with V and J called but not all clones. Of the missing ones, under half trace to an unresolved V gene in checked studies; the others have no known cause. That table furnishes V, J and clone size, whereas the DNA furnished D and trimming. The sample profile shows more than 7,000 clones; 48% of them were found once. The top ten clonotypes cover 10% to 12% of the sample.

Spanning cysteine to phenylalanine, the CDR3 consists of 15 amino acids. Just the 45-base CDR3 DNA is kept, in frame starting at base 1. From V the trimming removes 3 bases and from J it removes 4 bases, while the gene matches leave 4 bases of the junction unaccounted for. CDR1 and CDR2 were assigned from the germline V gene as SGHTA and FQGNSA. This clonotype was obtained from a person aged 35-79 years with oral cavity squamous cell carcinoma. Sample: tumor tissue, taken before nivolumab (anti-PD-1) treatment. The receptor chain draws on TRBV7-2 and TRBJ2-7, with TRBD2 identical over 12 junction bases. The CDR3 loop reads CASSLTSGSEYEQYF. The DNA is TGTGCCAGCAGCTTGACTAGCGGGAGCGAATACGAGCAGTACTTC.